This TCR beta chain emerged from a study of T cell responses to AZD1222 COVID-19 vaccine. Findings of the study overall: Baseline serology detected seropositivity in only six AZD1222 recipients. Females outnumbered males among donors, who were mostly white British; clonal diversity was possibly underestimated. The repertoires were collected only after the peak T cell response.

Details on this clone: Its target is not known.

Generated by immunoSEQ multiplex PCR, the TCRdb table keeps only in-frame clones and is missing some. This sample has 95,000 to 120,000 clones, with about 87% found just once. CDR3 size: 18 residues. Germline V gene lookup returns CDR1 KGHSH and CDR2 LQKENI. Trimming removed 2 bases from V and 0 bases from J, with 16 bases in between. Sample: peripheral blood, taken 28 days after the second AZD1222 dose. This TCR was sampled from an adult who received the AZD1222 COVID-19 vaccine. The chain carries TRBV18 and TRBJ1-4, with D hard to call. The CDR3 DNA sequence: TGTGCCAGCTCACCAAGGTCGAATCAAATAGCAACTAATGAAAAACTGTTTTTT. Translating gives CASSPRSNQIATNEKLFF. Complete variable domain (other parts from reference TRBV18 and TRBJ1-4): NAGVMQNPRHLVRRRGQEARLRCSPMKGHSHVYWYRQLPEEGLKFMVYLQKENIIDESGMPKERFSAEFPKEGPSILRIQQVVRGDSAAYFCASSPRSNQIATNEKLFFGSGTQLSVL.